Each of the 6 T cell receptor beta chains below was sequenced from the same sample in a study of control samples from healthy donors and cancer patients. The table came from immunoSEQ multiplex PCR; TCRdb's copy has only in-frame clones and leaves some out. This sample has tens of thousands of clones, with 84% found just once. Material: PBMCs. The receptor set was obtained from a woman aged 50 to 60 with lung cancer.

V and J are TRBV18 and TRBJ1-1, with no clear D. Trimming pared 5 bases from V and 4 bases from J, leaving 20 bases between. The CDR3 contains 16 residues. Germline loops: CDR1 KGHSH, CDR2 LQKENI. The CDR3 reads CASSRAADLTGTEAFF. CDR3 bases: TGTGCCAGCTCAAGAGCTGCAGACCTCACCGGCACTGAAGCTTTCTTT.

This clone was counted a few times. The CDR3 nucleotides read TGTGCCAGTAGTACGAAGGGGGCGATGTCCAACGTCCTGACTTTC. This encodes CASSTKGAMSNVLTF. The genes are TRBV19 and TRBJ2-6, with 7 bases fitting TRBD1. V trimming: 4 bases; J trimming: 8 bases; junction bases outside the gene matches: 8. Germline CDR1 and CDR2: LNHDA and SQIVND (reference sequence). The CDR3 runs to 15 residues.

The chain recombines TRBV20-1 with TRBJ2-1; tentative D call: TRBD1 (6 bases). V gave up 6 bases and J gave up 6 bases, with 9 bases separating them. The CDR3 runs to 11 residues. Germline CDR1 reads DFQATT; CDR2 reads SNEGSKA (reference sequence). This chain's CDR3 is CSATRGNEQFF. DNA for the CDR3: TGCAGTGCGACCAGGGGCAATGAGCAGTTCTTC.

This chain's CDR3 is CASSSDSLRNTEAFF. Here the CDR3 DNA reads TGTGCCAGCAGCTCGGACAGTCTGAGGAACACTGAAGCTTTCTTT. The V and J genes are TRBV7-9 and TRBJ1-1, with D tentatively TRBD1 (6 bases). Trimming took off 4 bases at V and 1 base at J, with 13 bases between the two ends. CDR3 length: 15 amino acids. Germline CDR1 and CDR2: SEHNR and FQNEAQ (reference sequence).

The V and J genes are TRBV5-1 and TRBJ1-1; D remains ambiguous. V was pared by 4 bases and J by 4 bases, with 8 bases between. The CDR3 covers 12 residues. The germline gives CDR1 SGHRS, CDR2 YFSETQ. The DNA of the CDR3 is TGCGCCAGCAGCCTTGAGGGCACTGAAGCTTTCTTT. Residues: CASSLEGTEAFF.

As DNA, the CDR3 is TGTGCCAGCAGCGAAAGCACAGATACGCAGTATTTT. It is translated as CASSESTDTQYF. The rearrangement links TRBV7-9 to TRBJ2-3; D remains ambiguous. V gave up 5 bases and J gave up 0 bases, with 3 bases separating them. Germline V CDR1 and CDR2: SEHNR, FQNEAQ (reference sequence). This CDR3 is 12 amino acids long.